The 31 T cell receptor beta chains presented below share a single source sample, sequenced in a study of monozygotic twins with inflammatory bowel disease. After re-calling the 5' RACE reads, TCRdb lists one entry per CDR3 protein, DNA absent. This table lists approximately 400,000 distinct CDR3 sequences. The material sequenced was blood. The receptors were sampled from a human donor with ulcerative colitis or Crohn's disease, or a healthy co-twin of an affected twin (not recorded which).

The chain combines TRBV7-2 with TRBJ2-1; TCRdb gives TRBD1 as the D gene, but with no DNA this cannot be confirmed. CDR3 length equals 15 residues. The germline V gene has CDR1 SGHTA and CDR2 FQGNSA. The CDR3 is CASSRGRQGQSEQFF.

The chain combines TRBV6-2 or TRBV6-3 with TRBJ1-1; TCRdb indicates TRBD1, and absent DNA this call remains unverified. Germline values: CDR1 MNHEY, CDR2 SVGEGT. CDR3 length: 12 amino acids. The chain's CDR3 is CASRDSIVEAFF.

The CDR3 spells CASSLDPSIGRQEKLFF. The chain uses TRBV5-1 and TRBJ1-4. The CDR3 is 17 amino acids. Germline CDR1 SGHRS, CDR2 YFSETQ.

This rearrangement joins TRBV27 to TRBJ1-2; TCRdb gives TRBD1 as the D gene, but with no DNA this cannot be confirmed. Per the germline V gene, CDR1 is MNHEY and CDR2 is SMNVEV (reference sequence). This CDR3 is built from 18 residues. CDR3 region: CASSLSRGPGQGRNGYTF.

The genes are TRBV4-1 and TRBJ2-4; TCRdb picks TRBD1, but there is no DNA to check that call. Germline assignment: CDR1 MGHRA and CDR2 YSYEKL. The CDR3 consists of 14 residues. The CDR3 region is CASSPKQVKNIQYF.

The V call is TRBV9, the J call TRBJ2-5; TCRdb picks TRBD2, but there is no DNA to check that call. This CDR3 comprises 16 residues. In germline, CDR1 is SGDLS, CDR2 YYNGEE. The CDR3 reads CASSPRTSAYQETQYF.

The rearrangement uses TRBV12-3 or TRBV12-4 and TRBJ2-5. The CDR3 length is 15 residues. This chain's CDR3 is CASSTSGDIKETQYF.

The chain uses TRBV3-1 and TRBJ1-2; there is no DNA to check the TCRdb D call of TRBD1. This CDR3 has 15 amino acids. The germline gives CDR1 LGHDT, CDR2 YNNKEL (reference sequence). The CDR3 loop reads CASSQGETGVYGYTF.

The chain combines TRBV12-3 or TRBV12-4 with TRBJ1-6. This CDR3 is built from 14 residues. The CDR3 here is CASNLGGVNSPLHF.

The chain joins TRBV29-1 to TRBJ2-5; the TCRdb call, TRBD1, lacks DNA for checking. Germline-derived CDR1 and CDR2 are SQVTM and ANQGSEA. This CDR3 has 13 amino acids. The CDR3 region is CSGNTGAGETQYF.

The rearrangement uses TRBV28 and TRBJ2-7; checking the TCRdb D call of TRBD1 is not possible without DNA. CDR3 length: 12 residues. Germline CDR1 and CDR2: MDHEN and SYDVKM. The CDR3 here is CASSFAGREQYF.

The chain is built from TRBV20-1 and TRBJ2-5; as DNA is missing, the TRBD1 call by TCRdb cannot be tested. CDR1 is DFQATT and CDR2 is SNEGSKA in the germline V gene (reference sequence). The CDR3 loop spans 12 amino acids. CDR3 loop: CSALQGQETQYF.

J is TRBJ2-7 and V is TRBV7-9; TCRdb's D call of TRBD2 is untestable without DNA. This CDR3 has 13 amino acids. Germline CDR1 and CDR2: SEHNR and FQNEAQ (reference sequence). Here the CDR3 reads CASTPSEDYEQYF.

The chain employs TRBV24-1 and TRBJ2-1; no DNA is available, so the TRBD2 call from TCRdb remains unchecked. Germline-derived CDR1 and CDR2 are KGHDR and SFDVKD. The length of the CDR3 is 15 residues. The CDR3 region is CATSDIGRAESEQFF.

J is TRBJ2-1 and V is TRBV11-3; TCRdb proposes TRBD2, but this gene call is untestable without DNA. CDR1 SGHNT and CDR2 YENEEA come from the germline V gene. This CDR3 is built from 21 residues. The CDR3: CASSLALRSGTSGGPWNEQFF. The full variable domain, completed using reference TRBV11-3 and TRBJ2-1, is EAGVVQSPRYKIIEKKQPVAFWCNPISGHNTLYWYLQNLGQGPELLIRYENEEAVDDSQLPKDRFSAERLKGVDSTLKIQPAELGDSAVYLCASSLALRSGTSGGPWNEQFFGPGTRLTVL.

The chain carries TRBV6-1 and TRBJ2-2; with no DNA, the TCRdb D assignment of TRBD1 cannot be verified. The CDR3 has 14 residues. The germline CDR1 and CDR2 sequences are MNHNS and SASEGT. The CDR3 sequence is CASVWQGRTGELFF.

This chain connects TRBV7-9 to TRBJ2-7; lacking DNA, the TRBD1 call made by TCRdb goes unchecked. The CDR3 has 15 amino acids. CDR1 is SEHNR, CDR2 FQNEAQ, per germline (reference sequence). CDR3 sequence: CASSEGQGALNEQYF.

V usage is TRBV18 and J usage is TRBJ1-6. Germline values: CDR1 KGHSH, CDR2 LQKENI. The CDR3 has 11 amino acids. The CDR3 here is CASSDKLSLHF.

V and J are TRBV5-6 and TRBJ1-6; TCRdb picks TRBD1, but there is no DNA to check that call. The CDR3 runs 14 residues. Germline assignment: CDR1 SGHDT and CDR2 YYEEEE. The CDR3 here is CASSSHLGASPLHF.

J is TRBJ2-5 and V is TRBV7-2; the D call from TCRdb, TRBD2, cannot be confirmed without DNA. Per germline, CDR1 SGHTA and CDR2 FQGNSA. The CDR3 extends over 16 amino acids. The CDR3 region is CASSLVAGGYQETQYF.

The chain is built from TRBV7-2 and TRBJ2-1. The length of the CDR3 is 15 residues. From germline, CDR1 is SGHTA and CDR2 FQGNSA. The chain's CDR3 is CASSFGVVSYNEQFF.

This chain joins TRBV4-3 and TRBJ2-5; TCRdb's assignment of TRBD2 cannot be checked, as there is no DNA. CDR1 and CDR2 from the germline V gene are LGHNA and YSLEER. CDR3 size: 17 residues. CDR3 sequence reads: CASSQSGSWTNQETQYF.

V usage is TRBV19 and J usage is TRBJ2-2. The germline gives CDR1 LNHDA, CDR2 SQIVND (reference sequence). This CDR3 contains 14 residues. The CDR3 reads CASSMGKNTGELFF. The full variable domain, its missing parts supplied by reference TRBV19 and TRBJ2-2, is DGGITQSPKYLFRKEGQNVTLSCEQNLNHDAMYWYRQDPGQGLRLIYYSQIVNDFQKGDIAEGYSVSREKKESFPLTVTSAQKNPTAFYLCASSMGKNTGELFFGEGSRLTVL.

This rearrangement joins TRBV7-2 to TRBJ2-7; TCRdb's D call of TRBD2 is untestable without DNA. The CDR3 runs to 15 residues. The germline V gene has CDR1 SGHTA and CDR2 FQGNSA. This CDR3 is CASSLISGGTYEQYF.

This chain joins TRBV20-1 and TRBJ2-2; TCRdb selects TRBD1, and the lack of DNA leaves this call unchecked. Germline CDR1 is DFQATT and CDR2 is SNEGSKA (reference sequence). The CDR3 length is 16 residues. The CDR3 sequence is CSAQRGHQIVVGELFF.

The chain uses TRBV18 and TRBJ1-5. The length of the CDR3 is 14 residues. The germline V gene encodes CDR1 KGHSH and CDR2 LQKENI. The CDR3 sequence is CASSPRGLNQPQHF.

The chain employs TRBV19 and TRBJ1-1. From germline, CDR1 is LNHDA and CDR2 SQIVND (reference sequence). The CDR3 has 15 amino acids. CDR3 sequence reads: CASSMWAPPNTEAFF.

The chain joins TRBV6-1 to TRBJ1-1; TCRdb's assignment of TRBD1 cannot be checked, as there is no DNA. This CDR3 is 15 amino acids long. CDR1 and CDR2 (germline): MNHNS, SASEGT. The CDR3 protein is CASIPENGQRDEAFF.

J is TRBJ2-3 and V is TRBV7-9; lacking DNA, the TRBD2 call made by TCRdb goes unchecked. CDR1 and CDR2 from the germline V gene are SEHNR and FQNEAQ (reference sequence). This CDR3 region has 15 residues. CDR3 residues: CASSKSGGVQDTQYF.

CDR3 residues: CASRTTGTVGYTF. The V gene is TRBV7-2, the J gene TRBJ1-2; as DNA is missing, the TRBD1 call by TCRdb cannot be tested. Germline assignment: CDR1 SGHTA and CDR2 FQGNSA. The CDR3 extends over 13 amino acids.

The rearrangement joins TRBV7-8 to TRBJ2-7; TCRdb lists TRBD2, though no DNA is available to test this call. Germline V gives CDR1 SGHVS, CDR2 FQNEAQ. The CDR3 sequence is 18 residues long. CDR3 residues: CASSPIAGTRTTSYEQYF.